The 22 T cell receptor beta chains given below trace back to one sample, sequenced in a study of response to subunit inactivated influenza vaccine. One entry per CDR3 protein results from TCRdb running MiXCR on the RT-PCR reads. The sample carries around 160,000 distinct CDR3 sequences, approximately 10% recorded once. The specimen was non-naive T cells sorted from PBMCs, collected 40 to 50 days after vaccination. The receptors were sampled from a man between 45 and 60 years old who received an inactivated influenza vaccine.

This clonotype was recorded once. The CDR3 protein is CASRRDRSSPKEQFF. In nucleotides, the CDR3 is TGTGCCAGCCGCCGGGACAGGAGTTCGCCCAAGGAGCAGTTCTTC. The chain employs TRBV28 and TRBJ2-1; 8 nucleotides match TRBD1. CDR3 length: 15 residues. From germline, CDR1 is MDHEN and CDR2 SYDVKM. J gave up 10 bases and V 8 bases, and 16 bases lay outside the gene matches.

This clonotype has just a few counts. The rearrangement uses TRBV25-1 and TRBJ1-1; maybe TRBD1 (5 bases). The CDR3 runs 16 residues. V was shortened by 1 base and J by 0 bases, with 12 bases between the two germline ends. Germline V CDR1 and CDR2: MGHDK, SYGVNS. DNA of the CDR3: TGTGCCAGCAGTGAATCAACAAACAGGATGAACACTGAAGCTTTCTTT. Amino acid sequence: CASSESTNRMNTEAFF.

This clonotype was counted between two and nine times. The chain carries TRBV10-3 and TRBJ2-3; tentatively, D is TRBD2 (6 bases). The CDR3 has 14 residues. V was pared by 2 bases and J by 0 bases, with 6 bases between. Germline V gene lookup returns CDR1 ENHRY and CDR2 SYGVKD. CDR3 residues: CAISEGLSTDTQYF. CDR3 DNA: TGTGCCATCAGTGAGGGACTAAGCACAGATACGCAGTATTTT.

This chain joins TRBV20-1 and TRBJ2-5; D might be TRBD2 (5 bases). Per the germline V gene, CDR1 is DFQATT and CDR2 is SNEGSKA (reference sequence). V lost 0 bases and J lost 0, with 8 bases in between. This CDR3 comprises 14 residues. CDR3 in DNA: TGCAGTGCTAGAGACGGGGATAACCAAGAGACCCAGTACTTC. The encoded protein is CSARDGDNQETQYF.

The sample holds many counts of this clonotype. The chain uses TRBV10-3 and TRBJ2-4; a weak D match, TRBD1 (6 bases). CDR1 is ENHRY, CDR2 SYGVKD, per germline. V lost 3 bases and J lost 0, with 15 bases in between. The CDR3 has 17 residues. The CDR3 sequence: CAISDSRGLAAKNIQYF. DNA for the CDR3: TGTGCCATCAGTGATTCCAGGGGCTTAGCAGCCAAAAACATTCAGTACTTC.

This clonotype has a count of ten or more. The V call is TRBV20-1, the J call TRBJ2-5, with D possibly being TRBD2 (6 bases). V gave up 5 bases and J gave up 4 bases, with 14 bases separating them. The CDR3 totals 13 residues. Germline V gene lookup returns CDR1 DFQATT and CDR2 SNEGSKA (reference sequence). The CDR3 region has the DNA TGCAGTGCTCGTACGACTAGGGGAGAGACCCAGTACTTC. It is translated as CSARTTRGETQYF.

This clonotype was picked up a small number of times. The J gene is TRBJ1-2, the V gene TRBV6-2 or TRBV6-3; the D is unclear. Germline V CDR1 and CDR2: MNHEY, SVGEGT. The CDR3 totals 13 residues. V was cut by 4 bases and J by 0 bases, with 6 bases left in between. The CDR3 loop is CASSSAANYGYTF. The CDR3 DNA reads TGTGCCAGCAGTTCCGCGGCTAACTATGGCTACACCTTC.

This clonotype came up a few times. The V and J genes are TRBV4-2 and TRBJ1-4; TRBD1 matches at 10 bases. The CDR3 is made up of 14 amino acids. Germline values: CDR1 LGHNA, CDR2 YNFKEQ. V trimming: 3 bases; J trimming: 6 bases; junction bases outside the gene matches: 1. The CDR3 reads CASSHGQGDEKLFF. The CDR3 bases are TGTGCCAGCAGCCACGGACAGGGGGATGAAAAACTGTTTTTT.

In this sample, this clonotype turned up a few times. This rearrangement joins TRBV2 to TRBJ2-4; D tentatively reads TRBD1 or TRBD2 (7 bases each). This CDR3 is 15 amino acids long. Looked up from germline, CDR1 is SNHLY and CDR2 is FYNNEI. Trimming took off 5 bases at V and 5 bases at J, with 16 bases between the two ends. The CDR3 bases are TGTGCCAGCAGTATTGAGGGGAGGGGGCAAAACATTCAGTACTTC. It encodes CASSIEGRGQNIQYF.

The gene calls are TRBV7-9 and TRBJ1-1; D not certain. CDR3 size: 14 residues. The germline V gene encodes CDR1 SEHNR and CDR2 FQNEAQ (reference sequence). V was pared by 2 bases and J by 1 base, with 8 bases between. In nucleotides, the CDR3 is TGTGCCAGCAGCTTATCCGGGCGGAACACTGAAGCTTTCTTT. As protein: CASSLSGRNTEAFF.

The rearrangement joins TRBV5-1 to TRBJ2-3; weak D call: TRBD2 (6 bases). Germline CDR1 SGHRS, CDR2 YFSETQ. This CDR3 has 16 residues. V was pared by 4 bases and J by 0 bases, with 15 bases between. The CDR3 DNA reads TGCGCCAGCAGCCCACATAGCGGAACTAGCACAGATACGCAGTATTTT. Its protein product is CASSPHSGTSTDTQYF.

This clonotype was seen a few times. The chain recombines TRBV12-3 or TRBV12-4 with TRBJ2-4, with D maybe TRBD1 (6 bases). The CDR3 is 16 amino acids. V was trimmed by 1 base and J by 0 bases, leaving 10 bases between them. CDR3 region: CASSLGGPLAKNIQYF. The DNA of the CDR3 is TGTGCCAGCAGTTTAGGGGGGCCACTAGCCAAAAACATTCAGTACTTC.

The chain combines TRBV27 with TRBJ1-1; tentatively, D is TRBD1 (5 bases). The germline V gene has CDR1 MNHEY and CDR2 SMNVEV (reference sequence). The CDR3 totals 11 residues. Trimming pared 8 bases from V and 9 bases from J, leaving 13 bases between. The CDR3 DNA is TGTGCCAGCCGATTGGGACTCAAAGCTTTCTTT. This encodes CASRLGLKAFF.

This clonotype appeared many times. The CDR3 spells CATTGNSGANVLTF. DNA of the CDR3: TGTGCCACCACAGGTAACTCTGGGGCCAACGTCCTGACTTTC. The chain recombines TRBV15 with TRBJ2-6; D call uncertain. The CDR3 totals 14 residues. Between the trimmed V and J ends, which lost 7 bases and 0 bases, there was a span of 7 bases. Germline V gives CDR1 LNHNV, CDR2 YYDKDF (reference sequence).

This clonotype turned up a few times. One base away lies a much larger clone, so this may be a sequencing read error. V and J are TRBV11-2 and TRBJ2-3; 7 positions match TRBD2. From germline, CDR1 is SGHAT and CDR2 FQNNGV. This CDR3 has 17 amino acids. The V gene end was trimmed by 2 bases and the J gene end by 2 bases; junction bases not matched to a gene: 10. The CDR3 protein is CASSLWAGLAATDTQYF. CDR3 nucleotide sequence: TGTGCCAGCAGCTTATGGGCCGGGCTAGCGGCCACAGATACGCAGTATTTT.

The chain links TRBV7-2 to TRBJ2-2; possibly TRBD2 for D (5 bases). The CDR3 runs 14 residues. V was shortened by 6 bases and J by 4 bases, with 12 bases between the two germline ends. Germline CDR1 and CDR2: SGHTA and FQGNSA. CDR3 DNA: TGTGCCAGCAGATACGGACTCTCCACCGGGGAGCTGTTTTTT. This encodes CASRYGLSTGELFF.

This clonotype was recorded many times. This chain connects TRBV15 to TRBJ2-2; a possible D gene is TRBD1 (6 bases). The CDR3 is made up of 14 amino acids. V gave up 5 bases and J gave up 0 bases, with 7 bases separating them. The germline gives CDR1 LNHNV, CDR2 YYDKDF (reference sequence). The chain's CDR3 is CATSQGPNTGELFF. In nucleotides, the CDR3 is TGTGCCACCAGCCAGGGGCCGAACACCGGGGAGCTGTTTTTT.

This clonotype has a single count. Relative to the germline gene, one junction end is altered; a read error may explain this. The genes are TRBV7-2 and TRBJ1-5; D not certain. The CDR3 covers 14 residues. Germline V gene sequence: CDR1 SGHTA, CDR2 FQGNSA. DNA of the CDR3: TGTGCCAGCAGCCTTTGGGGTAGCAATCAGCCCCAGAATTTT. Its translation is CASSLWGSNQPQNF.

The chain couples TRBV7-9 to TRBJ2-1; unclear D gene. Germline CDR1 reads SEHNR; CDR2 reads FQNEAQ (reference sequence). CDR3 size: 17 residues. With 4 bases removed from V and 0 bases from J, the gap between germline ends came to 16 bases. CDR3 amino acids: CASSSFLRTSSYNEQFF. DNA for the CDR3: TGTGCCAGCAGCTCCTTCCTACGTACCAGCTCCTACAATGAGCAGTTCTTC.

This clonotype has ten or more counts. V is TRBV6-2 or TRBV6-3 and J is TRBJ2-1, with 7 bases fitting TRBD2. Germline-derived CDR1 and CDR2 are MNHEY and SVGEGT. V lost 6 bases to trimming and J lost 5 bases; unmatched junction nucleotides: 10. CDR3 length: 15 residues. Here the CDR3 reads CASRPGLLRDNEQFF. The CDR3 DNA reads as TGTGCCAGCAGACCGGGACTACTTCGTGACAATGAGCAGTTCTTC.

This chain joins TRBV6-2 or TRBV6-3 and TRBJ2-5, with 11 bases fitting TRBD1. Germline V lookup: CDR1 MNHEY, CDR2 SVGEGT. Trimming cost V 0 bases and J 4 bases; bases outside gene matches: 7. The CDR3 contains 17 residues. The CDR3 is CASSYSSGTGGRETQYF. CDR3 nucleotides: TGTGCCAGCAGTTACTCCTCCGGGACAGGGGGGAGAGAGACCCAGTACTTC.

Concerning this clonotype itself: A read error may be the cause here, since a much bigger clone is one base away. The CDR3 region is CASSRTIDTYEQYF. DNA of the CDR3: TGCGCCAGCAGCAGGACGATAGACACCTACGAGCAGTACTTC. The V call is TRBV5-1, the J call TRBJ2-7; D gene unclear. CDR1 is SGHRS and CDR2 is YFSETQ in the germline V gene. Trimming cost V 4 bases and J 2 bases, with 13 bases left between them. The CDR3 is made up of 14 amino acids.